This TCR beta chain was captured in a study of CD8 T cells in acute hepatitis C reinfection. Noted time point: naive CD8 control sorted from an acute-time-point sample. Clones were sequenced by immunoSEQ multiplex PCR, and TCRdb holds only the in-frame ones, with some missing. Seen here are 35,000 to 40,000 clones, about 86% observed once, and the top ten hold roughly 0.48%. The trim removed 5 bases at V and 3 bases at J, leaving 3 bases unmatched. This CDR3 has 13 amino acids. Germline-derived CDR1 and CDR2 are GTSNPN and SVGIG (reference sequence). The source of this sequence is a man aged 25-40 years with chronic hepatitis C. The sequenced sample consisted of naive CD8+ T cells from PBMCs. V gene TRBV30 combines with J gene TRBJ2-7; 11 bases fit TRBD1. The CDR3 nucleotides read TGTGCCTGGGGACAGGGGGCGATCTACGAGCAGTACTTC. Translation: CAWGQGAIYEQYF. Full variable domain (missing parts from reference TRBV30 and TRBJ2-7): SQTIHQWPATLVQPVGSPLSLECTVEGTSNPNLYWYRQAAGRGLQLLFYSVGIGQISSEVPQNLSASRPQDRQFILSSKKLLLSDSGFYLCAWGQGAIYEQYFGPGTRLTVT.